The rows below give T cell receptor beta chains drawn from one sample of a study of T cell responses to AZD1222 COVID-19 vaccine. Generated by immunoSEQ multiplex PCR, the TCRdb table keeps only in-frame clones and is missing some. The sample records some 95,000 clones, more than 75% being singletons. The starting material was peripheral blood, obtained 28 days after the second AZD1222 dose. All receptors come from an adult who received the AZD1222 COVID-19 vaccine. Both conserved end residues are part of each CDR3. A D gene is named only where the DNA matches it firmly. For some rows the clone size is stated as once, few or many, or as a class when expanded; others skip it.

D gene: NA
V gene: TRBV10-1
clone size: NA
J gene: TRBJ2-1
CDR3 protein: CASRTGPHNEQFF
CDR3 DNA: TGCGCCAGCAGGACCGGGCCCCACAATGAGCAGTTCTTC

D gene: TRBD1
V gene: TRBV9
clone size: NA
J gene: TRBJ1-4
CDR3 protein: CASSVGQGARDEKLFF
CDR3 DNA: TGTGCCAGCAGCGTAGGACAGGGGGCGAGGGATGAAAAACTGTTTTTT

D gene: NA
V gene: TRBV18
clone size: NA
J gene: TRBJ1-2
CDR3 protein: CASSPGLLGDGYTF
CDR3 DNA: TGTGCCAGCTCACCCGGACTACTCGGCGATGGCTACACCTTC

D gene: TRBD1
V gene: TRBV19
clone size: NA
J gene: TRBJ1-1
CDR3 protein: CASSGDRVGTEAFF
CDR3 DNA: TGTGCCAGTAGTGGGGACAGGGTTGGGACTGAAGCTTTCTTT

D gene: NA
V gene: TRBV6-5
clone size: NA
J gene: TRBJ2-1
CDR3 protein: CASSYSPENWGEQFF
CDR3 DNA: TGTGCCAGCAGTTACTCCCCGGAAAACTGGGGTGAGCAGTTCTTC

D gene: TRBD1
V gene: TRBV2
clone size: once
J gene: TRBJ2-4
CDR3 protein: CASSEALGTGAKNIQYF
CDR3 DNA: TGTGCCAGCAGTGAAGCGCTTGGGACAGGGGCCAAAAACATTCAGTACTTC

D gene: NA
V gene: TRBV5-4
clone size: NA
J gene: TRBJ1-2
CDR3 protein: CASNEDESYGYTF
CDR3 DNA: TGTGCCAGCAACGAGGACGAGAGCTATGGCTACACCTTC

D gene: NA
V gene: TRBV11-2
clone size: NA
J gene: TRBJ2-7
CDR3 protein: CASSLDNGGHYEQYF
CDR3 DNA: TGTGCCAGCAGCTTAGATAACGGCGGACACTACGAGCAGTACTTC

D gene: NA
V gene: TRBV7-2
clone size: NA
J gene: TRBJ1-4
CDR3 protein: CASSFSTTNEKLFF
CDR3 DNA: TGTGCCAGCAGCTTCAGTACAACTAATGAAAAACTGTTTTTT

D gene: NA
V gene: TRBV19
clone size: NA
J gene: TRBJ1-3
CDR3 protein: CASPRYKTAPGNTIYF
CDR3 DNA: TGTGCCAGTCCCCGATACAAGACAGCTCCTGGAAACACCATATATTTT

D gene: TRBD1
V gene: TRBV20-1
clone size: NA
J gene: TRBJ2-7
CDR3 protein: CSASWDSGPYF
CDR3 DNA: TGCAGTGCTAGTTGGGACAGTGGCCCATACTTC

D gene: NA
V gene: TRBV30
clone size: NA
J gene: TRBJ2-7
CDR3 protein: CAWSPVMAYEQYF
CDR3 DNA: TGTGCCTGGAGTCCTGTCATGGCCTACGAGCAGTACTTC

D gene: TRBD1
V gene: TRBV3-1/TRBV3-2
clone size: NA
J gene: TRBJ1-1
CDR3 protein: CASSQGAGTGYGGFF
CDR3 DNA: TGTGCCAGCAGCCAAGGTGCGGGGACAGGCTACGGTGGTTTCTTT

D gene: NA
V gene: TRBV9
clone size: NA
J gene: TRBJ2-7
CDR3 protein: CASSVDVRGSEQYF
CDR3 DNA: TGTGCCAGCAGCGTAGACGTCAGGGGCAGCGAGCAGTACTTC

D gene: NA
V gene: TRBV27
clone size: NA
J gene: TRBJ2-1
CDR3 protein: CASSLDSSGNEQFF
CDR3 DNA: TGTGCCAGCAGTTTGGACAGTTCGGGCAATGAGCAGTTCTTC

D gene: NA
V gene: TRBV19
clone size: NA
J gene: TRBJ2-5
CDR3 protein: CASSIGSQETQYF
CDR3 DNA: TGTGCCAGTAGTATCGGGAGCCAAGAGACCCAGTACTTC

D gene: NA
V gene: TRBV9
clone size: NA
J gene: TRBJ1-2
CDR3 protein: CASSPPQGTGYTF
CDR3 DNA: TGTGCCAGCAGCCCCCCCCAGGGGACAGGCTACACCTTC

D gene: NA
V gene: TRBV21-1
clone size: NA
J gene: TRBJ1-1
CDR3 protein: CARPSWGGNTEAFF
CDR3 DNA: TGTGCCAGGCCCTCATGGGGAGGGAACACTGAAGCTTTCTTT

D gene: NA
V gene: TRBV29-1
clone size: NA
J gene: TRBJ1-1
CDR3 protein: CSAEGPGTVGEAFF
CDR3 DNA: TGCAGCGCCGAGGGACCCGGGACTGTCGGAGAAGCTTTCTTT

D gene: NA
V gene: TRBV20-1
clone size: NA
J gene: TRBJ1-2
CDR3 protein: CSATGVYGYTF
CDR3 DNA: TGCAGTGCTACAGGGGTCTATGGCTACACCTTC

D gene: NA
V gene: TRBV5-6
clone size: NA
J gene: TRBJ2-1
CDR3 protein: CASSPGVEEQFF
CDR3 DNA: TGTGCCAGCAGCCCAGGGGTGGAAGAGCAGTTCTTC

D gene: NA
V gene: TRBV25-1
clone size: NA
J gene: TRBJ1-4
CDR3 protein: CASSDSGGKGNEKLFF
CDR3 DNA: TGTGCCAGCAGTGACTCAGGAGGGAAAGGGAATGAAAAACTGTTTTTT

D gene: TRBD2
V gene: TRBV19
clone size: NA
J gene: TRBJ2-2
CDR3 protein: CASTAGTSPGELFF
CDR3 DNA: TGTGCCAGTACCGCCGGGACTAGTCCCGGGGAGCTGTTTTTT

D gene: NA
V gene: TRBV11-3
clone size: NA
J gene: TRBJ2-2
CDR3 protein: CASSLYGGNTGELFF
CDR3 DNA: TGTGCCAGCAGCTTATACGGGGGGAACACCGGGGAGCTGTTTTTT

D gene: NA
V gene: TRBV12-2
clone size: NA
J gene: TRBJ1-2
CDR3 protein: CASRPLQGQGANYGYTF
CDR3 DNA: TGTGCAAGTCGCCCTCTCCAGGGACAGGGGGCTAACTATGGCTACACCTTC

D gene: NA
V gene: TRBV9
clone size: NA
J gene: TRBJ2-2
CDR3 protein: CASSPQTVNTGELFF
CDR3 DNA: TGTGCCAGCAGCCCCCAGACAGTTAACACCGGGGAGCTGTTTTTT